The entry below gives a single T cell receptor beta chain sequence along with its context. The data derive from a study of beta chain features in type 1 diabetes. This CDR3 has 14 amino acids. V was shortened by 0 bases and J by 2 bases, with 9 bases between the two germline ends. The germline V gene has CDR1 SGHNT and CDR2 YYREEE (reference sequence). TCRB transcripts that were expressed got sequenced, as all of the isolated RNA had been reverse transcribed. Sequencing used immunoSEQ multiplex PCR; TCRdb keeps in-frame clones, though not all of them. The profile shows 150,000 to 170,000 clones, roughly 8% of them singletons.

The source of this sequence is a man younger than 30 in good health. Sequencing was done on a sample of central memory CD4+ T cells from blood. The chain combines TRBV5-4 with TRBJ2-7; a weak D match, TRBD2 (5 bases). The CDR3 loop is CASSLGGETYEQYF. The CDR3 DNA reads TGTGCCAGCAGCTTGGGGGGAGAAACCTACGAGCAGTACTTC. The complete variable domain, with remaining parts taken from reference TRBV5-4 and TRBJ2-7, reads ETGVTQSPTHLIKTRGQQVTLRCSSQSGHNTVSWYQQALGQGPQFIFQYYREEENGRGNFPPRFSGLQFPNYSSELNVNALELDDSALYLCASSLGGETYEQYFGPGTRLTVT.